This entry describes one T cell receptor (beta chain). No cognate antigen has been identified for it. Base qualities are not at hand, and no much larger clone is one base apart. This entry is derived from a study of cytomegalovirus exposure and HLA in healthy donors (dated by TCRdb to about 2017). In terms of the full investigation: According to an earlier analysis of several hundred of the donors, about 179 million T cells yielded roughly 100 million unique TCR beta sequences and around 300 Gb of sequence data. About 310 gigabases of sequencing data and 70 million to 85 million unique TCR sequences were included in an early release covering roughly 700 HLA-typed donors. The genetic ancestry cluster associated with self-reported Caucasian donors included roughly 84% of the 300 to 400 genotyped donors. The study was designed to test whether signatures of past pathogen exposure could be identified by cataloging public T cell receptors. The study profiled the T cell repertoires of more than 500 subjects by immunosequencing and related them to cytomegalovirus serostatus. A separate validation cohort of over a hundred different subjects was used in addition to the roughly 700-subject first cohort. To predict cytomegalovirus infection status, the study combined high-throughput TCR immunosequencing, statistical association of individual TCRs with disease status, and machine learning. In a later analysis, previously published TCR beta repertoires from roughly 710 donors were re-analyzed and high-resolution HLA genotyping was added so that TCR occurrence patterns could be studied. Rather than drawing on any new phenotypic data, the later analysis identified candidate immune exposures from TCR beta sequences and the way those sequences occurred across donors. An earlier analysis of around 580 of the donors used high-throughput TCR beta sequencing to judge whether each TCR beta V gene segment behaved as functional or pseudogenic. Donor age, sex, ethnicity and CMV serostatus were compiled together with the repertoire data. Genome-wide SNP genotypes for about 55% of the 666 donors were used in a later genetic analysis, which treated that subset as a discovery cohort. Every discovery cohort repertoire had been produced on one sequencing platform. HLA typing included class I and class II loci at four-digit resolution. The number of typed donors differed by locus: about 620-640 for A, B, C, DRB1 and DQB1; 500 to 550 for DQA1; fewer than 610 for DPA1; and some 450 for DPB1. Four to six DR-DQ haplotypes were handled as single units for association and clustering, since linkage in the cohort was strong. Across around 400 genotyped donors of the cohort, an average of about 220,000 unique TCR beta nucleotide sequences per donor were sequenced, and roughly 20% of those sequences were non-productive.

In total, just over 650 healthy bone marrow donors made up the cohort. All cohort members were sampled while nominally healthy, although unrecorded immune exposures were likely present. The donor tested CMV seropositive, placing the donor among the 289 seropositive members of the cohort. Each donor provided a peripheral blood sample, and peripheral blood mononuclear cells were used for TCR beta sequencing. The Qiagen DNeasy Blood Extraction Kit was used to extract genomic DNA from the blood cell samples. Libraries were built with the immunoSEQ multiplex PCR assay. The multiplex PCR relied on a mix of 60 forward primers for TCR Vbeta segments and 13 reverse primers for TCR Jbeta segments. The CDR3 region of rearranged TCR beta genes was amplified from genomic DNA by a multiplex PCR assay. The amplified TCR beta libraries were sequenced on the Illumina HiSeq System as 87-base-pair reads. Concerning the study's data processing: A later analysis tallied roughly 78 million unique TCR beta chains across the 666 repertoires, and roughly 11 million of those chains were shared by two or more donors. Raw reads were error-corrected and collapsed into unique sequences by a nearest-neighbor algorithm in which closely related sequences were merged to remove PCR and sequencing errors. To assign V, D and J gene segments, CDR3 sequences were aligned to IMGT reference sequences. For a sequence to be retained, at least a six-nucleotide match to both a V gene segment and a J gene segment was required. A rearrangement counted as productive if the CDR3 had no stop codons and remained in frame with V and J, and every other rearrangement counted as non-productive. CDR3 was defined according to IMGT convention as the region running from the second conserved V-encoded cysteine to the conserved J-encoded phenylalanine. The earlier analysis of about 570 of the donors excluded any sequence lacking an unambiguous match to a single V gene segment. In an earlier analysis of a few hundred of the donors, V segments were called functional above 56.7% productive rearrangements and were called segregating when the between-donor standard deviation exceeded 5%. A statistical classification framework was built for diagnosing cytomegalovirus status from the catalog of TCR beta chain sequences. V and J gene assignment, in a later analysis, came from comparing TCR nucleotide sequences with IMGT/GENE-DB human TR gene sequences. In a later analysis, CDR3 sequences and most-parsimonious VDJ recombination scenarios were assigned using the TCRdist pipeline. In a later analysis, every TCR beta chain was defined by the combination of its CDR3 amino acid sequence and its V-gene family, and reads without a unique V-gene family were dropped. To address suspected cross-contamination and a sequencing artifact, a later analysis removed around 600 highly shared, low-generation-probability nucleotide sequences. In a later analysis, a clonal expansion index was calculated for each public chain from normalized within-repertoire ranks of inferred template counts. In a later analysis, generation probabilities were computed with a VDJ recombination model fitted to out-of-frame rearrangements, and the resulting probabilities were checked against IGoR. A later analysis scored TCR-TCR, TCR-HLA and TCR-CMV co-occurrence with hypergeometric tests, applying a repertoire-size bias correction to TCR pairs. In a later analysis, false discovery rates were estimated by permuting HLA or CMV assignments 20 times. In a later analysis, co-occurring TCRs were grouped using DBSCAN, and TCRdist sequence similarity was added for clustering within HLA-allele-positive subsets. For co-occurrence clustering, repertoires with fewer than 30,000 or more than 120,000 public chains were excluded, along with roughly five repertoires with anomalous nucleotide sharing. Not all clones reach the TCRdb copy of this immuneACCESS table, which keeps in-frame sequences only. Checked studies attribute under half of the gap to unresolved V genes and leave the rest unexplained. V and J calls and clone size follow that table, whereas D and trimming were derived from the DNA. This sample comprises under 70,000 clones, approximately 71% of them detected only once. The ten largest clonotypes hold less than 35% of the sample.

Summary of the overall study and its limitations: Some IMGT-functional V segments, including TRBV6-2 and TRBV6-3, could not be told apart with the 87-base-pair reads, so those segments were excluded. The authors suggested that the approach could potentially be generalized to other disease states and immunological phenotypes. Linkage disequilibrium might explain the correlated functional status among segregating V segments, but an unknown experimental factor could not be excluded. A total of around 150 TCR beta chains were listed by the study as associated with cytomegalovirus. Compared with the 666-donor mean, donors in an Asian-associated ancestry cluster had fewer N-insertions in productive TCRs, according to a later genetic analysis. Only TCR beta chains were sequenced in this cohort, and the absence of alpha or paired-chain data limited detectable features. Most TCR sequences were seen in very few donors, while some public TCRs were found in many individuals. In an earlier analysis of about 600 of the donors, most TCR beta V segments appeared in productive rearrangements about 87% or about 30% of the time, broadly matching IMGT annotations. In vitro tests confirmed that a few of the cytomegalovirus-associated TCR beta chains recognize cytomegalovirus antigens. In a later analysis, HLA-associated TCR beta chains showed more clonal expansion and lower generation probabilities than non-associated chains that were equally common. A later analysis associated approximately 17,000 TCR beta sequences with specific HLA alleles at a false discovery rate of 0.05. A further reported finding was that TCR beta sequences accurately predicted the HLA-A and HLA-B alleles for most subjects in the first cohort. CMV serostatus was the only immune exposure information available for the cohort. The presence/absence analyses assumed that sequencing depth was roughly uniform across donors, and that assumption may not be true. Because HLA typing was missing for some donors at each locus, association tests included only the typed subset. A later analysis reported that several top co-occurrence clusters appeared linked to parvovirus B19, influenza, CMV and Epstein-Barr virus. In a later genetic analysis, a missense DCLRE1C variant was associated with V-gene and J-gene trimming of TCR beta chains, and the association was replicated in an independent cohort. Fewer than 20 rarely observed V segments, including chromosome 9 orphons, were excluded from the earlier analysis of approximately 500 of the donors because counts were too low. Strong co-occurrence of HLA alleles, especially DR and DQ, made assigning TCR associations to individual alleles difficult. In a later analysis, most CMV-associated TCR beta chains were found to appear HLA-restricted, with HLA associations seemingly driven largely by CMV exposure. The classifier was reported to diagnose cytomegalovirus status with high specificity and sensitivity in both the original cohort and the validation cohort. According to a later analysis, TCR association rates differed among HLA loci, with DRB1 alleles showing the most associated TCRs and HLA-C alleles showing the fewest. A group of highly shared sequence variants was considered likely to be a technical artifact of the sequencing pipeline.

Measured from the cysteine to the phenylalanine, the CDR3 is 13 residues long. Only the CDR3 DNA stays, 39 bases, in frame from base 1. In the germline V gene, CDR1 corresponds to SGHVS and CDR2 to FNYEAQ. V and J lose 5 bases and 2 bases, and a span of 8 bases separates them. The rearranged chain carries TRBV7-6 and TRBJ2-3, with the D gene call left open. Sequencing was performed on PBMCs. The TCR originated in a man in his forties or fifties in good health and CMV-seropositive. This receptor has the CDR3 CASSQLVTDTQYF. The DNA reads as follows: TGTGCCAGCAGCCAACTGGTCACAGATACGCAGTATTTT.